The 31 T cell receptor beta chains below were found in one sample sequenced in a study of control samples from healthy donors and cancer patients. TCRdb's table, derived via immunoSEQ multiplex PCR, lists solely in-frame clones and lacks some. The repertoire includes about 95,000 clones, 80% to 95% of them detected once, and approximately 1% sits in the top ten. Sequenced input: blood. These receptors all stem from a woman aged 25 to 45 in good health.

The rearrangement links TRBV18 to TRBJ1-6; perhaps TRBD1 as D (6 bases). Germline CDR1 and CDR2: KGHSH and LQKENI. The CDR3 sequence is 14 residues long. Trimming removed 0 bases at V and 11 bases at J, with 11 bases between. For the CDR3, the DNA is TGTGCCAGCTCACCACCGGTCCAGGGGACACCCCTCCACTTT. It is translated as CASSPPVQGTPLHF.

The rearrangement uses TRBV6-6 and TRBJ1-2, with D unclear. Trimming stripped 0 bases from V and 6 bases from J, with 14 bases between. This CDR3 region has 15 residues. CDR1 and CDR2 (germline): MNHNY, SVGAGI (reference sequence). The CDR3 loop reads CASSYSPGLGDGYTF. The DNA of the CDR3 is TGTGCCAGCAGTTACTCTCCCGGTTTGGGTGATGGCTACACCTTC.

This chain joins TRBV12-3 or TRBV12-4 and TRBJ2-7; TRBD2 might be the D (5 bases). Trimming took off 5 bases at V and 4 bases at J, with 6 bases between the two ends. The CDR3 sequence is 11 residues long. The CDR3 sequence is CASSRGYEQYF. The DNA of the CDR3 is TGTGCCAGCAGTAGAGGGTACGAGCAGTACTTC.

This clone occurred once. V gene TRBV14 combines with J gene TRBJ1-6; TRBD1 matches 11 bases. Germline trimming cut 3 bases from V and 9 bases from J; bases unmatched to any gene: 1. This CDR3 spans 14 amino acids. Germline V lookup: CDR1 SGHDN, CDR2 FVKESK. The CDR3 reads CASSQDRGLSPLHF. The CDR3 nucleotides read TGTGCCAGCAGCCAGGACAGGGGGCTTTCACCCCTCCACTTT.

This sequence joins TRBV27 and TRBJ2-3; D possibly corresponds to TRBD2 (6 bases). This CDR3 is 12 amino acids long. With 8 bases removed from V and 8 bases from J, the gap between germline ends came to 14 bases. CDR1 MNHEY and CDR2 SMNVEV come from the germline V gene (reference sequence). This CDR3 reads CASAEGQGTQYF. The CDR3 nucleotides read TGTGCCAGCGCGGAGGGTCAGGGTACGCAGTATTTT.

This chain joins TRBV4-1 and TRBJ2-3; D possibly matches TRBD1 or TRBD2 (6 bases each). CDR3 length equals 14 residues. Trimming took 8 bases from V and 5 from J, leaving 17 bases between them. Looked up from germline, CDR1 is MGHRA and CDR2 is YSYEKL. This CDR3 is CASLGTGRGDTQYF. The CDR3 DNA follows: TGCGCCAGCCTAGGTACAGGGCGGGGAGATACGCAGTATTTT.

The chain carries TRBV19 and TRBJ1-6, with 9 bases fitting TRBD1. Germline CDR1 is LNHDA and CDR2 is SQIVND (reference sequence). The V and J ends lost 5 bases and 11 bases, in that order; junction bases with no gene match: 16. This CDR3 is 17 amino acids long. The CDR3, as DNA: TGTGCCAGTAGTGCCCGCCCCGGGACAGGGATCTTGACACCCCTCCACTTT. Encoded protein: CASSARPGTGILTPLHF. The full variable domain, with the rest looked up from reference TRBV19 and TRBJ1-6, is DGGITQSPKYLFRKEGQNVTLSCEQNLNHDAMYWYRQDPGQGLRLIYYSQIVNDFQKGDIAEGYSVSREKKESFPLTVTSAQKNPTAFYLCASSARPGTGILTPLHFGNGTRLTVT.

The J gene is TRBJ2-5, the V gene TRBV29-1; D tentatively fits TRBD1 or TRBD2 (5 bases each). Germline V lookup: CDR1 SQVTM, CDR2 ANQGSEA. The V end was cut by 6 bases, the J end by 1 base, with 9 bases between. This CDR3 comprises 12 residues. This CDR3 reads CSVRGFQETQYF. The CDR3 region has the DNA TGCAGCGTGAGGGGCTTCCAAGAGACCCAGTACTTC.

The chain links TRBV28 to TRBJ1-2; a weak D match, TRBD1 (6 bases). Germline V CDR1 and CDR2: MDHEN, SYDVKM. With 2 bases removed from V and 4 bases from J, the gap between germline ends came to 14 bases. The CDR3 loop spans 15 amino acids. CDR3 sequence reads: CASSLRSGEAYGYTF. DNA of the CDR3: TGTGCCAGCAGTTTACGGTCAGGGGAAGCCTATGGCTACACCTTC.

This sequence joins TRBV7-2 and TRBJ1-2; TRBD1 aligns across 11 bases. The germline gives CDR1 SGHTA, CDR2 FQGNSA. The CDR3 has 14 residues. V shed 4 bases, J shed 4 bases, and the junction held 2 bases outside the gene matches. CDR3 sequence: CASSSDRGPYGYTF. CDR3 coding DNA: TGTGCCAGCAGCTCGGACAGGGGGCCCTATGGCTACACCTTC.

This clone has a single count. The junction shows a germline mismatch at one end, possibly a read error. This chain connects TRBV7-2 to TRBJ2-5; D is ambiguous. Germline V gene data show CDR1 as SGHTA and CDR2 as FQGNSA. There are 14 residues in the CDR3. CDR3 loop: CASSPSRPQGTQYF. The CDR3, as DNA: TGTGCCAGCAGCCCCTCTCGCCCCCAAGGGACCCAGTACTTC.

The V call is TRBV3-1 (or the pseudogene TRBV3-2), the J call TRBJ2-3; a possible D gene is TRBD2 (7 bases). Germline CDR1 reads LGHDT; CDR2 reads YNNKEL (reference sequence). This CDR3 contains 15 residues. V dropped 4 bases and J dropped 5 bases, with 16 bases sitting between them. In DNA form, the CDR3 reads TGTGCCAGCAGCCCCGGTGGGGGGGCGGGAGATACGCAGTATTTT. Amino acids: CASSPGGGAGDTQYF.

V is TRBV6-5 and J is TRBJ1-6, with a possible D match to TRBD1 (6 bases). CDR1 is MNHEY, CDR2 SVGAGI, per germline. V dropped 8 bases and J dropped 3 bases, with 14 bases sitting between them. There are 15 residues in the CDR3. In nucleotides, the CDR3 is TGTGCCAGCCGAAGTGGGGGACACTATAATTCACCCCTCCACTTT. This sequence encodes CASRSGGHYNSPLHF.

The V gene is TRBV5-5, the J gene TRBJ1-4; D is ambiguous. This CDR3 comprises 17 residues. The V gene lost 1 base and the J gene lost 4 bases, with 17 bases spanning the gap. CDR1 is SGHKS, CDR2 YYEKEE, per germline (reference sequence). The chain's CDR3 is CASSLRLWWQDNEKLFF. For the CDR3, the DNA is TGTGCCAGCAGCTTGAGACTGTGGTGGCAGGATAATGAAAAACTGTTTTTT.

In this sample, this clone turned up once. This chain uses TRBV27 with TRBJ2-3; 8 bases align to TRBD2. Germline CDR1 reads MNHEY; CDR2 reads SMNVEV (reference sequence). This CDR3 contains 15 residues. Trimming removed 7 bases from V and 6 bases from J; junction bases left unmatched: 12. The DNA for the CDR3 is TGTGCCAGCACCTTTAGCGGGACTCCAATTGATACGCAGTATTTT. Translating gives CASTFSGTPIDTQYF.

The V call is TRBV11-3, the J call TRBJ2-5, with 12 bases identical to TRBD2. CDR1 and CDR2 (germline): SGHNT, YENEEA. This CDR3 region has 17 residues. After removal of 4 bases from V and 2 bases from J, the junction contained 8 bases not matched to a gene. For the CDR3, the DNA is TGTGCCAGCAGCTCAGGAGGACTAGCGGGGAATCAAGAGACCCAGTACTTC. Protein product: CASSSGGLAGNQETQYF.

The gene calls are TRBV4-1 and TRBJ1-3; D is uncertain. Germline CDR1 MGHRA, CDR2 YSYEKL. V gave up 1 base and J gave up 2 bases, with 3 bases separating them. The CDR3 consists of 13 residues. In DNA, the CDR3 is TGCGCCAGCAGCCAAGTTCCTGGAAACACCATATATTTT. It translates to CASSQVPGNTIYF.

This clone is a singleton in its sample. The V and J genes are TRBV19 and TRBJ2-2; no firm D call. With 2 bases removed from V and 2 bases from J, the gap between germline ends came to 12 bases. Germline assignment: CDR1 LNHDA and CDR2 SQIVND (reference sequence). The CDR3 consists of 16 residues. The CDR3 loop is CASSISVVENTGELFF. In nucleotides, the CDR3 is TGTGCCAGTAGTATAAGTGTAGTCGAAAACACCGGGGAGCTGTTTTTT. Full variable domain (rest looked up from reference TRBV19 and TRBJ2-2): DGGITQSPKYLFRKEGQNVTLSCEQNLNHDAMYWYRQDPGQGLRLIYYSQIVNDFQKGDIAEGYSVSREKKESFPLTVTSAQKNPTAFYLCASSISVVENTGELFFGEGSRLTVL.

The rearrangement links TRBV19 to TRBJ2-7; D is unclear. Per germline, CDR1 LNHDA and CDR2 SQIVND (reference sequence). V gave up 5 bases and J gave up 4 bases, with 12 bases separating them. The CDR3 loop spans 13 amino acids. The CDR3 DNA sequence: TGTGCCAGTAGTCGACCCCCTACATACGAGCAGTACTTC. Its translation is CASSRPPTYEQYF.

V gene TRBV9 combines with J gene TRBJ2-7; D remains unclear. The V and J ends lost 8 bases and 3 bases respectively, with 12 bases between them. The germline V gene encodes CDR1 SGDLS and CDR2 YYNGEE. This CDR3 is built from 12 residues. This CDR3 is CASGRTDYEQYF. For the CDR3, the DNA is TGTGCCAGTGGCAGGACCGACTACGAGCAGTACTTC.

The rearrangement joins TRBV4-2 to TRBJ2-7; 11 bases fit TRBD2. Germline assignment: CDR1 LGHNA and CDR2 YNFKEQ. There are 19 residues in the CDR3. Unmatched junction bases numbered 13, after V lost 0 bases and J lost 3 bases. In DNA form, the CDR3 reads TGTGCCAGCAGCCAAGAAGCAATGAACGGACTAGCGGGCTTCTACGAGCAGTACTTC. It translates to CASSQEAMNGLAGFYEQYF.

The chain is built from TRBV15 and TRBJ1-5; maybe TRBD1 (6 bases). Trimming removed 0 bases at V and 6 bases at J, with 12 bases between. The CDR3 totals 15 residues. The germline V gene has CDR1 LNHNV and CDR2 YYDKDF (reference sequence). The CDR3 spells CATSRDRAGVQPQHF. The CDR3 DNA sequence: TGTGCCACCAGCAGAGATAGGGCAGGGGTTCAGCCCCAGCATTTT.

V is TRBV5-8 and J is TRBJ1-1; 9 bases fit TRBD1. The CDR3 has 15 amino acids. Germline lookup yields CDR1 SGHTS and CDR2 YDEGEE. Losses at the gene ends were 1 base for V and 4 bases for J; bases not matched to a gene: 5. The CDR3 sequence: CASSLSLGQGTEAFF. CDR3 coding DNA: TGTGCCAGCAGCTTGAGTTTGGGACAGGGCACTGAAGCTTTCTTT.

This chain connects TRBV6-5 to TRBJ1-2; 9 nucleotides align to TRBD1. V trimming: 10 bases; J trimming: 8 bases; junction bases outside the gene matches: 14. The CDR3 extends over 14 amino acids. CDR1 MNHEY and CDR2 SVGAGI come from the germline V gene. CDR3 sequence reads: CATITRTGERGYTF. Written as DNA, the CDR3 is TGTGCCACCATTACGCGGACAGGGGAGAGGGGCTACACCTTC.

This chain joins TRBV4-1 and TRBJ1-5; maybe TRBD1 (5 bases). V lost 3 bases to trimming and J lost 7 bases, with 22 bases between them. From germline, CDR1 is MGHRA and CDR2 YSYEKL. The CDR3 contains 17 residues. The CDR3 sequence is CASSHSVGRRTGQPQHF. The CDR3 nucleotides are TGCGCCAGCAGCCACTCTGTGGGACGGCGGACGGGACAGCCCCAGCATTTT.

This chain uses TRBV25-1 with TRBJ2-7, with D unresolved. CDR1 is MGHDK, CDR2 SYGVNS, per germline. With 7 bases removed from V and 5 bases from J, the gap between germline ends came to 12 bases. The CDR3 loop spans 12 amino acids. CDR3 in DNA: TGTGCCAGCAAGGCTTACGTAGACGAGCAGTACTTC. Translating it yields CASKAYVDEQYF.

The chain uses TRBV15 and TRBJ2-7; 8 bases match TRBD2. This CDR3 comprises 13 residues. CDR1 is LNHNV, CDR2 YYDKDF, per germline (reference sequence). After removal of 5 bases from V and 6 bases from J, the junction contained 6 bases not matched to a gene. The CDR3 sequence is CATSPGGGSEQYF. For the CDR3, the DNA is TGTGCCACCAGCCCGGGGGGGGGCAGCGAGCAGTACTTC. The full variable domain, its missing parts supplied by reference TRBV15 and TRBJ2-7, is DAMVIQNPRYQVTQFGKPVTLSCSQTLNHNVMYWYQQKSSQAPKLLFHYYDKDFNNEADTPDNFQSRRPNTSFCFLDIRSPGLGDTAMYLCATSPGGGSEQYFGPGTRLTVT.

The chain has TRBV9 and TRBJ1-1; 8 nucleotides line up with TRBD1. This CDR3 region has 15 residues. CDR1 and CDR2 from the germline V gene are SGDLS and YYNGEE. V dropped 2 bases and J dropped 3; count of bases not matched to a gene: 6. The CDR3 DNA is TGTGCCAGCAGCGTCAGTCACAGGGGGTACACTGAAGCTTTCTTT. This sequence encodes CASSVSHRGYTEAFF.

The chain has TRBV14 and TRBJ1-4, with D hard to call. The germline V and J ends were trimmed by 3 bases and 8 bases, with 13 bases remaining between them. The germline V gene has CDR1 SGHDN and CDR2 FVKESK. The CDR3 has 14 amino acids. CDR3 region: CASSQEGFLEKLFF. The CDR3 DNA sequence: TGTGCCAGCAGCCAGGAAGGTTTTTTGGAAAAACTGTTTTTT.

This clone showed up just once. This chain joins TRBV27 and TRBJ1-4; D remains unclear. V lost 1 base, J lost 0 bases, and 3 bases lay in between. CDR1 MNHEY and CDR2 SMNVEV come from the germline V gene (reference sequence). The CDR3 runs to 14 residues. The CDR3 protein is CASSLFATNEKLFF. The CDR3, as DNA: TGTGCCAGCAGTTTATTTGCAACTAATGAAAAACTGTTTTTT.

This sequence joins TRBV4-1 and TRBJ2-1; D is ambiguous. In germline, CDR1 is MGHRA, CDR2 YSYEKL. Trimming shortened V by 1 base and J by 5 bases, and 6 bases separated the two germline ends. The length of the CDR3 is 13 residues. CDR3 in DNA: TGCGCCAGCAGCCAAGCAAGAGACAATGAGCAGTTCTTC. Amino acid sequence: CASSQARDNEQFF.